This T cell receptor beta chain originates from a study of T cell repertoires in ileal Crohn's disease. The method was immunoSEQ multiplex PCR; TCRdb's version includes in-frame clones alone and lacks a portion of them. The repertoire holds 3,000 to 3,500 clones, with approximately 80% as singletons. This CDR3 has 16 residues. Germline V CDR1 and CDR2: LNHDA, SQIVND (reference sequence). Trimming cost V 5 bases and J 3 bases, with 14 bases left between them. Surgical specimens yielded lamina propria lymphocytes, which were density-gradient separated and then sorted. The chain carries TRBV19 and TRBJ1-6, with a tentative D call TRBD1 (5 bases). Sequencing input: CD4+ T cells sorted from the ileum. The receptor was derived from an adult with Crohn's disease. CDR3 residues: CASSSPTGLYNSPLHF. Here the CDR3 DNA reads TGTGCCAGTAGTTCCCCTACAGGTCTCTATAATTCACCCCTCCACTTT. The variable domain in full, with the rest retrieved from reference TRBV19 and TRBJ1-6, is DGGITQSPKYLFRKEGQNVTLSCEQNLNHDAMYWYRQDPGQGLRLIYYSQIVNDFQKGDIAEGYSVSREKKESFPLTVTSAQKNPTAFYLCASSSPTGLYNSPLHFGNGTRLTVT.